The 21 T cell receptor beta chains below come from one sample, sequenced in a study of cytomegalovirus exposure and HLA in healthy donors. PCR employed 60 Vbeta and 13 Jbeta primers. Only in-frame clones appear in the TCRdb table, and some are missing; sequencing was by immunoSEQ multiplex PCR. In the table there are 150,000 to 200,000 clones, around 79% of which are singletons. Sequenced sample: PBMCs. The receptors were gathered from a woman in her twenties or thirties in good health and CMV-seropositive.

V usage is TRBV12-5 and J usage is TRBJ1-1; D is uncertain. CDR1 and CDR2 (germline): LGHNT, FRNRAP. Trimming removed 6 bases from V and 4 bases from J, with 15 bases in between. The length of the CDR3 is 14 residues. The CDR3 is CASGGVDGRTEAFF. The CDR3 nucleotides read TGTGCTAGTGGGGGAGTGGACGGCCGCACTGAAGCTTTCTTT. Based on the CDR3 plus reference TRBV12-5 and TRBJ1-1, the full variable domain is DARVTQTPRHKVTEMGQEVTMRCQPILGHNTVFWYRQTMMQGLELLAYFRNRAPLDDSGMPKDRFSAEMPDATLATLKIQPSEPRDSAVYFCASGGVDGRTEAFFGQGTRLTVV.

The chain carries TRBV5-5 and TRBJ2-5; TRBD1 aligns across 11 bases. The CDR3 sequence is 15 residues long. Germline lookup yields CDR1 SGHKS and CDR2 YYEKEE (reference sequence). After removal of 4 bases from V and 5 bases from J, the junction contained 7 bases not matched to a gene. CDR3 amino acids: CASSTGQGAWETQYF. The CDR3 nucleotides are TGTGCCAGCAGCACCGGACAGGGGGCTTGGGAGACCCAGTACTTC.

The chain has TRBV7-9 and TRBJ1-2, with unresolved D. This CDR3 is built from 11 residues. V lost 6 bases to trimming and J lost 5 bases, with 7 bases between them. Germline CDR1 and CDR2: SEHNR and FQNEAQ (reference sequence). The CDR3 coding sequence is TGTGCCAGCAGTAGTATTTATGGCTACACCTTC. Encoded protein: CASSSIYGYTF.

This clone was seen a handful of times. The junction and the germline gene differ at one end; a read error may be behind it. V usage is TRBV7-9 and J usage is TRBJ1-3; 7 positions match TRBD1. Germline V lookup: CDR1 SEHNR, CDR2 FQNEAQ (reference sequence). CDR3 length: 15 residues. As DNA, the CDR3 is TGTTCCAGCAGCTTAGAAACAGGGGTTGGAAACACCATATATTTT. Protein: CSSSLETGVGNTIYF.

The genes are TRBV29-1 and TRBJ2-3, with TRBD2 identical over 16 bases. J lost 1 base, V lost 5 bases, and 6 bases had no gene match. Germline V gene lookup returns CDR1 SQVTM and CDR2 ANQGSEA. The CDR3 has 17 amino acids. This chain's CDR3 is CSVSGTSGREGTDTQYF. The CDR3, as DNA: TGCAGCGTTTCCGGGACTAGCGGGAGGGAGGGCACAGATACGCAGTATTTT.

This clone was observed a handful of times. The chain joins TRBV18 to TRBJ2-7; perhaps TRBD1 as D (5 bases). Germline-derived CDR1 and CDR2 are KGHSH and LQKENI. V was trimmed by 1 base and J by 0 bases, leaving 13 bases between them. This CDR3 comprises 16 residues. CDR3 protein: CASSPQGRVSSYEQYF. The CDR3 DNA follows: TGTGCCAGCTCACCACAAGGCAGGGTCAGCTCCTACGAGCAGTACTTC. Supplemented by reference TRBV18 and TRBJ2-7, the full variable domain reads NAGVMQNPRHLVRRRGQEARLRCSPMKGHSHVYWYRQLPEEGLKFMVYLQKENIIDESGMPKERFSAEFPKEGPSILRIQQVVRGDSAAYFCASSPQGRVSSYEQYFGPGTRLTVT.

The chain joins TRBV7-9 to TRBJ1-2, with 7 bases aligning to TRBD1. Germline CDR1 SEHNR, CDR2 FQNEAQ (reference sequence). The CDR3 totals 15 residues. The J segment lost 6 bases and the V segment lost 4 bases, leaving 11 bases of the junction unmatched. This CDR3 reads CASSSRTGTPDGYTF. The CDR3 DNA follows: TGTGCCAGCAGCTCACGGACAGGAACTCCAGATGGCTACACCTTC. The whole variable domain, remainder taken from reference TRBV7-9 and TRBJ1-2, is DTGVSQNPRHKITKRGQNVTFRCDPISEHNRLYWYRQTLGQGPEFLTYFQNEAQLEKSRLLSDRFSAERPKGSFSTLEIQRTEQGDSAMYLCASSSRTGTPDGYTFGSGTRLTVV.

The chain recombines TRBV11-2 with TRBJ2-4; 7 nucleotides match TRBD1. Trimming cost V 7 bases and J 3 bases; bases outside gene matches: 15. Germline lookup yields CDR1 SGHAT and CDR2 FQNNGV. The CDR3 sequence is 17 residues long. CDR3 in DNA: TGTGCCAGCAACGACCCCGTCCGGGACAGTCTCAAAAACATTCAGTACTTC. It specifies CASNDPVRDSLKNIQYF.

The chain employs TRBV11-2 and TRBJ2-5; TRBD2 agrees at 9 bases. V was pared by 1 base and J by 0 bases, with 3 bases of the junction left unmatched. Germline values: CDR1 SGHAT, CDR2 FQNNGV. The CDR3 runs 16 residues. CDR3 bases: TGTGCCAGCAGCTTAGGGACTAGCGTTTACCAAGAGACCCAGTACTTC. Its protein product is CASSLGTSVYQETQYF.

This clone occurred a few times. V gene TRBV19 combines with J gene TRBJ2-1, with 8 bases fitting TRBD2. Per germline, CDR1 LNHDA and CDR2 SQIVND (reference sequence). V lost 1 base to trimming and J lost 0 bases; unmatched junction nucleotides: 5. The CDR3 extends over 17 amino acids. This chain's CDR3 is CASSIALAGGSYNEQFF. CDR3 coding DNA: TGTGCCAGTAGTATAGCCCTAGCGGGTGGCTCCTACAATGAGCAGTTCTTC.

The chain links TRBV30 to TRBJ2-1; 7 bases fit TRBD2. The V and J ends lost 5 bases and 4 bases, in that order; junction bases with no gene match: 8. Germline CDR1 reads GTSNPN; CDR2 reads SVGIG (reference sequence). The CDR3 runs to 14 residues. CDR3 sequence: CAWSTSVKYNEQFF. The CDR3 DNA reads as TGTGCCTGGTCCACTAGCGTAAAGTACAATGAGCAGTTCTTC.

The CDR3 sequence is CASSPRTSAGGEQYF. In nucleotides, the CDR3 is TGTGCCAGCAGCCCCCGGACTAGCGCAGGTGGCGAGCAGTACTTC. J is TRBJ2-7 and V is TRBV9; 9 bases match TRBD2. V lost 4 bases to trimming and J lost 6 bases; unmatched junction nucleotides: 11. This CDR3 region has 15 residues. Germline values: CDR1 SGDLS, CDR2 YYNGEE.

The chain employs TRBV9 and TRBJ1-6; D is perhaps TRBD1 (5 bases). There are 17 residues in the CDR3. Trimming cost V 0 bases and J 0 bases, with 10 bases left between them. CDR1 SGDLS and CDR2 YYNGEE come from the germline V gene. The CDR3 nucleotides read TGTGCCAGCAGCGTAGAAGGGGAAAGCTCCTATAATTCACCCCTCCACTTT. Protein sequence: CASSVEGESSYNSPLHF.

There are a few counts of this clone. The chain carries TRBV12-5 and TRBJ2-1; 9 nucleotides align to TRBD2. Germline V gives CDR1 LGHNT, CDR2 FRNRAP. The CDR3 covers 13 residues. The trim removed 6 bases at V and 5 bases at J, leaving 2 bases unmatched. CDR3 amino acids: CASGTSGNNEQFF. CDR3 nucleotide sequence: TGTGCTAGTGGGACTAGCGGTAACAATGAGCAGTTCTTC.

The chain combines TRBV7-9 with TRBJ1-1, with TRBD1 as a possible D gene (6 bases). Trimming pared 8 bases from V and 11 bases from J, leaving 21 bases between. CDR1 is SEHNR, CDR2 FQNEAQ, per germline (reference sequence). CDR3 length: 13 residues. CDR3 DNA sequence: TGTGCCAGCGCACCGGGGACAAGGTTGAAGGCTTTCTTT. Translating it yields CASAPGTRLKAFF.

The V and J genes are TRBV10-3 and TRBJ2-1; 7 positions match TRBD2. The CDR3 totals 15 residues. Germline values: CDR1 ENHRY, CDR2 SYGVKD. The ends lost 6 bases at V and 6 bases at J; junction bases unmatched: 11. This chain's CDR3 is CAIRAAGSRANEQFF. In DNA, the CDR3 is TGTGCCATCAGGGCAGCGGGAAGTCGCGCCAATGAGCAGTTCTTC.

The CDR3 protein is CASSGQGASNTGELFF. CDR3 DNA sequence: TGTGCCAGCAGCGGACAGGGGGCGTCCAACACCGGGGAGCTGTTTTTT. This rearrangement joins TRBV7-9 to TRBJ2-2; 11 nucleotides match TRBD1. The CDR3 is 16 residues long. Germline-derived CDR1 and CDR2 are SEHNR and FQNEAQ (reference sequence). The V gene end was trimmed by 5 bases and the J gene end by 2 bases; junction bases not matched to a gene: 4.

The J gene is TRBJ1-2, the V gene TRBV7-2; 7 positions agree with TRBD1. Germline V gene lookup returns CDR1 SGHTA and CDR2 FQGNSA. Trimming took 5 bases from V and 3 from J; bases not matched to a gene: 12. This CDR3 has 16 residues. In DNA form, the CDR3 reads TGTGCCAGCAGCGAAATCAATACAGGGGTATACTATGGCTACACCTTC. This encodes CASSEINTGVYYGYTF. Looking up the rest from reference TRBV7-2 and TRBJ1-2 gives the full variable domain: GAGVSQSPSNKVTEKGKDVELRCDPISGHTALYWYRQSLGQGLEFLIYFQGNSAPDKSGLPSDRFSAERTGGSVSTLTIQRTQQEDSAVYLCASSEINTGVYYGYTFGSGTRLTVV.

This chain joins TRBV15 and TRBJ2-2; unclear D gene. Germline assignment: CDR1 LNHNV and CDR2 YYDKDF (reference sequence). The CDR3 is 15 residues long. The ends were cut back, 1 base at V and 2 bases at J, with 8 bases in the middle. The CDR3 nucleotides are TGTGCCACCAGCAGAGTTACACTAAACACCGGGGAGCTGTTTTTT. It encodes CATSRVTLNTGELFF.

This clone has just one count. The chain links TRBV7-6 to TRBJ2-1; the match to TRBD2 covers 7 bases. Trimming took 5 bases from V and 7 from J; bases not matched to a gene: 11. The CDR3 consists of 15 residues. Germline CDR1 is SGHVS and CDR2 is FNYEAQ. For the CDR3, the DNA is TGTGCCAGCAGCGGGGGAGGGCAGACTTGGAATGAGCAGTTCTTC. Its protein product is CASSGGGQTWNEQFF.

The V call is TRBV10-2, the J call TRBJ1-2; a possible D gene is TRBD1 (6 bases). Germline assignment: CDR1 WSHSY and CDR2 SAAADI. V dropped 3 bases and J dropped 8 bases, with 10 bases sitting between them. The CDR3 covers 12 residues. The CDR3: CASSETGWGYTF. The CDR3 DNA is TGCGCCAGCAGTGAAACAGGGTGGGGCTACACCTTC.